The rows below give T cell receptor beta chains drawn from one sample of a study of OX40 agonist ivuxolimab in advanced cancers. Data came from immunoSEQ multiplex PCR; TCRdb stores just in-frame clones and leaves some out. Counted here are about 46,000 clones, more than 75% occurring once; the ten biggest clones make up about 11%. Sequencing was performed on CD4+ or CD8+ T cells sorted from blood, taken in a trial of the OX40 agonist ivuxolimab. These receptors were taken from an adult with an advanced solid tumor such as melanoma, head and neck, liver or kidney cancer. Both conserved end residues are part of each CDR3. Fields, in order: J gene, V gene, clone size, D gene, CDR3 protein, CDR3 DNA. D genes are given only for firm matches. Expanded clones get a size class; other rows say once, few or many, or leave the size out.

J gene: TRBJ2-3; V gene: TRBV9; clone size: .; D gene: .; CDR3 protein: CASSVDGQAAGTDTQYF; CDR3 DNA: TGTGCCAGCAGCGTAGATGGACAGGCGGCGGGAACAGATACGCAGTATTTT
J gene: TRBJ2-6; V gene: TRBV28; clone size: .; D gene: .; CDR3 protein: CASSLLNQANVLTF; CDR3 DNA: TGTGCCAGCAGCTTGCTGAACCAGGCCAACGTCCTGACTTTC
J gene: TRBJ1-2; V gene: TRBV30; clone size: .; D gene: TRBD1; CDR3 protein: CAWTRTGESSYGYTF; CDR3 DNA: TGTGCCTGGACGAGGACAGGGGAATCCAGCTATGGCTACACCTTC
J gene: TRBJ2-7; V gene: TRBV12-1; clone size: .; D gene: .; CDR3 protein: CASGSLARPQAGGPREQYF; CDR3 DNA: TGTGCCAGCGGGTCCTTGGCACGGCCGCAAGCGGGAGGGCCCCGAGAGCAGTACTTC
J gene: TRBJ2-7; V gene: TRBV6-1; clone size: .; D gene: TRBD1; CDR3 protein: CASSEGDSSYEQYF; CDR3 DNA: TGTGCCAGCAGTGAAGGGGACAGCTCCTACGAGCAGTACTTC
J gene: TRBJ2-7; V gene: TRBV7-6; clone size: .; D gene: .; CDR3 protein: CASSLATDGTYYEQYF; CDR3 DNA: TGTGCCAGCAGCTTAGCAACTGACGGAACTTACTACGAGCAGTACTTC
J gene: TRBJ2-7; V gene: TRBV7-2; clone size: .; D gene: TRBD1; CDR3 protein: CASSFRDRSPEQYF; CDR3 DNA: TGTGCCAGCAGCTTCCGGGACAGGTCTCCCGAGCAGTACTTC
J gene: TRBJ2-7; V gene: TRBV27; clone size: once; D gene: TRBD1; CDR3 protein: CASSIGTDSYEQYF; CDR3 DNA: TGTGCCAGCAGTATCGGGACAGACTCCTACGAGCAGTACTTC
J gene: TRBJ2-7; V gene: TRBV11-2; clone size: .; D gene: .; CDR3 protein: CASSLAGHYEQYF; CDR3 DNA: TGTGCCAGCAGCTTAGCGGGGCACTACGAGCAGTACTTC
J gene: TRBJ1-1; V gene: TRBV5-1; clone size: .; D gene: .; CDR3 protein: CASSSEGVSPEAFF; CDR3 DNA: TGCGCCAGCAGCTCGGAGGGAGTTAGCCCTGAAGCTTTCTTT
J gene: TRBJ1-2; V gene: TRBV2; clone size: .; D gene: TRBD1; CDR3 protein: CASSDDRVDGYTF; CDR3 DNA: TGTGCCAGCAGTGATGACAGGGTCGATGGCTACACCTTC
J gene: TRBJ2-5; V gene: TRBV7-9; clone size: .; D gene: TRBD1; CDR3 protein: CASSLRKGTEETQYF; CDR3 DNA: TGTGCCAGCAGCTTACGTAAGGGGACAGAAGAGACCCAGTACTTC
J gene: TRBJ1-5; V gene: TRBV28; clone size: .; D gene: .; CDR3 protein: CASSYSPRQPQHF; CDR3 DNA: TGTGCCAGCAGTTACAGTCCGCGTCAGCCCCAGCATTTT
J gene: TRBJ2-1; V gene: TRBV14; clone size: few; D gene: TRBD2; CDR3 protein: CASSLSGSFYNEQFF; CDR3 DNA: TGTGCCAGCAGCCTTAGCGGGAGTTTTTACAATGAGCAGTTCTTC
J gene: TRBJ2-5; V gene: TRBV11-2; clone size: .; D gene: .; CDR3 protein: CASIRGLALREETQYF; CDR3 DNA: TGTGCCAGCATCCGCGGACTCGCCTTGAGGGAAGAGACCCAGTACTTC